This TCR beta chain was identified in a study of CD8 T cells in Susac syndrome (dated by TCRdb to the late 2010s). For the study in its entirety: Among the Susac syndrome patients who were sequenced, clinically active disease was present in six and clinical remission was observed in eight. At the time of blood withdrawal, Susac syndrome patients were either therapy-naive, taking corticosteroids (with some also receiving IVIg), or on IVIg alone. Repertoire sequencing was used to test whether CD8+ T cell activation and differentiation in Susac syndrome was antigen driven. The study compared CD8+ T cell repertoire clonality among around 11 healthy donors, 14 Susac syndrome patients and approximately 16 multiple sclerosis patients.

In regard to this clonotype: It has no known antigen specificity. There are no base qualities to consult, and no much larger clone falls within one base.

Peripheral blood CD8+ and CD4+ T cells from healthy donors, Susac syndrome patients and multiple sclerosis patients were profiled using high-throughput TCR beta sequencing. Susac syndrome patients met recently defined diagnostic criteria for definite or probable disease. Bulk CD8+ and CD4+ T cells were purified by magnetic negative isolation, whereas CD8+ TEMRA cells were enriched by FACS. Blood was collected in EDTA tubes and processed within 24 hours, with PBMCs isolated through density gradient centrifugation. PBMCs intended for TCR sequencing were frozen in liquid nitrogen and were later thawed in a 37 degrees C water bath. The sorted or isolated CD4+, CD8+ and CD8+ TEMRA cells had a purity of 90% or higher. RNA was extracted with the RNeasy kit and roughly 0.5 to 1 ug was reverse transcribed using random hexamers. The immunoSEQ multiplex PCR assay, which covers 54 Vbeta and 13 Jbeta segments, was used to amplify TCR beta CDR3 regions. PCR amplification bias was corrected by using a synthetic template baseline for primer optimization and computational correction. On the study's bioinformatics: Reads were assigned to V, D and J genes according to IMGT and analyzed in immunoSEQ Analyzer, with only productive sequences retained. Clonality was computed as one minus Shannon entropy normalized by log2 of the number of productive unique sequences. For each patient and control, public and private clones were evaluated among the 100 most prevalent clones. A clone was defined as Susac-specific if it was absent from the healthy and MS cohorts, from roughly 980 published viral clones and from other ImmuneACCESS disease sequences. TCRdb itself trimmed the public reads at Q25 with fastp, ran MiXCR and retained productive beta chains. Under each unique CDR3 protein, matching rows form one entry showing the most common genes and DNA. The V and J calls were determined by TCRdb, not by the authors. This sample lists tens of thousands of distinct CDR3 sequences; just under 95% were detected once. The ten largest clones take up 0.46% of the sample.

Findings and caveats that apply to the study as a whole: The number of individuals in the TCR sequencing and HLA analysis was recognized as being relatively small. Susac syndrome CD8+ repertoires showed clonal expansion, highest in CD8+ TEMRA cells and greater in clinically active than remitting patients. Sixteen and five Susac-specific public clones were found in the total CD8+ and CD8+ TEMRA repertoires, respectively.

The V and J ends are trimmed by 8 bases and 4 bases, leaving 7 bases between them. Via the germline V gene (reference sequence), CDR1 is GTSNPN and CDR2 SVGIG. From the cysteine through the phenylalanine, the CDR3 covers 10 amino acids. Solely the CDR3 DNA is kept, with 30 bases framed from the first base. This sequence was found in a human donor with Susac syndrome. This chain is built from TRBV30 and TRBJ2-3; the D segment could be TRBD1, given 5 matching bases. Sequenced: CD8+ T cells from PBMCs. Here is the DNA: TGTGCCATGGGGCCAGATACGCAGTATTTT. It encodes CAMGPDTQYF.